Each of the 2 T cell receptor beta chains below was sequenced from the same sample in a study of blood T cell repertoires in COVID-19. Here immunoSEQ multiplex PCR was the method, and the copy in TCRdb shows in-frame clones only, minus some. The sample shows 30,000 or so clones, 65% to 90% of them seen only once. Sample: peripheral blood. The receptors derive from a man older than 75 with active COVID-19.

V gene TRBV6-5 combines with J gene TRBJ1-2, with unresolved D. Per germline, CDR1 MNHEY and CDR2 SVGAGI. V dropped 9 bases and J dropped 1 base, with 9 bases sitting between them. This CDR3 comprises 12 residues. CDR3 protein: CASFSLNYGYTF. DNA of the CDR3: TGTGCCAGTTTTTCCCTTAACTATGGCTACACCTTC.

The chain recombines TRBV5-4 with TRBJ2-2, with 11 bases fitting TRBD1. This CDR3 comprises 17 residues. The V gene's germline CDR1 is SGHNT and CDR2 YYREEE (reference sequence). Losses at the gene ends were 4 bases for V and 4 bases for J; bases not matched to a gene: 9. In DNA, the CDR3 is TGTGCCAGCAGCAACATAAAGGGGACAGGGGGCACCGGGGAGCTGTTTTTT. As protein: CASSNIKGTGGTGELFF.